This T cell receptor (beta chain) was sequenced in a study of blood T cell repertoires in COVID-19. Sequencing was performed with immunoSEQ multiplex PCR; in TCRdb, only in-frame clones are kept and a portion is missing. Among about 69,000 clones listed, roughly 80% were seen once. The CDR3 extends over 16 amino acids. Germline CDR1 reads KGHSH; CDR2 reads LQKENI. V was pared by 3 bases and J by 0 bases, with 7 bases of the junction left unmatched. The source is a man in his 60s with acute or convalescent COVID-19. Sequencing was done on a sample of peripheral blood. V and J are TRBV18 and TRBJ1-2; TRBD1 aligns across 7 bases. In DNA form, the CDR3 reads TGTGCCAGCTCACCTGACGGACAGGCCCCTAACTATGGCTACACCTTC. It codes for CASSPDGQAPNYGYTF.